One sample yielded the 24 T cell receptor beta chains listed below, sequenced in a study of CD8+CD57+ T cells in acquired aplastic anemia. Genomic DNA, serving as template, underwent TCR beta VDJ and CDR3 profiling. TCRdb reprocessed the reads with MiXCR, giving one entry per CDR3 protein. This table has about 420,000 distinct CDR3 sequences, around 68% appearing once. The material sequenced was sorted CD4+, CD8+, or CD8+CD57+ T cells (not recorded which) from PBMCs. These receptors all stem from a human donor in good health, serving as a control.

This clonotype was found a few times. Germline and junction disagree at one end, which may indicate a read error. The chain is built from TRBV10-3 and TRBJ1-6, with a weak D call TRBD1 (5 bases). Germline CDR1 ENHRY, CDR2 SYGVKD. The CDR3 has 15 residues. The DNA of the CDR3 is TGTGCCAGCAGTGATGGGTCAGGGCTCTGGTCACCCCTCCACTTT. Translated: CASSDGSGLWSPLHF.

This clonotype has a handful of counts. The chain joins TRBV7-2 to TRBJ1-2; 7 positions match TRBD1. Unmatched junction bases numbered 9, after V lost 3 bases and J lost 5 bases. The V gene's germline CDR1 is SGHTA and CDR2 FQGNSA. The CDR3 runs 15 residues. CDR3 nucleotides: TGTGCCAGCAGCTTTAACAGGGGAAGTGGGTATGGCTACACCTTC. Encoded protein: CASSFNRGSGYGYTF.

The CDR3 coding sequence is TGTGCCACCAGCACGACAGGGCAAGGCTACACCTTC. It specifies CATSTTGQGYTF. The V call is TRBV24-1, the J call TRBJ1-2; 7 nucleotides align to TRBD1. CDR1 and CDR2 (germline): KGHDR, SFDVKD. The CDR3 runs 12 residues. The J segment lost 8 bases and the V segment lost 7 bases, leaving 6 bases of the junction unmatched.

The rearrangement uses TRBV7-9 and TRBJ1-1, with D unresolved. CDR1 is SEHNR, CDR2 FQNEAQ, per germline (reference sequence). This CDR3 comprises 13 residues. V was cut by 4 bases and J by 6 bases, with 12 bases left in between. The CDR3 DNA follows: TGTGCCAGCAGCTCGAAAATGAAACCTGAAGCTTTCTTT. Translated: CASSSKMKPEAFF. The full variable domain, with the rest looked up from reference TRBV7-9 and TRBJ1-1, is DTGVSQNPRHKITKRGQNVTFRCDPISEHNRLYWYRQTLGQGPEFLTYFQNEAQLEKSRLLSDRFSAERPKGSFSTLEIQRTEQGDSAMYLCASSSKMKPEAFFGQGTRLTVV.

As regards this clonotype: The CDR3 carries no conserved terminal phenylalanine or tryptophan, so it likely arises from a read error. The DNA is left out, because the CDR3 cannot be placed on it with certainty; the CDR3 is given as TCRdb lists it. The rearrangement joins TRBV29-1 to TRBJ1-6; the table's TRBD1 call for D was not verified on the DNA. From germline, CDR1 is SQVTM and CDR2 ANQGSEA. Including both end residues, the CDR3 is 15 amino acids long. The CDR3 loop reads CSVGLTGGSHIAIRP.

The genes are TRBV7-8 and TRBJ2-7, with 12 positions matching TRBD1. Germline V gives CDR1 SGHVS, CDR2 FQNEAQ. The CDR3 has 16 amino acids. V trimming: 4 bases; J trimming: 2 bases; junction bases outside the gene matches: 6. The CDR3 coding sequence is TGTGCCAGCAGCTCGGGGACAGGGGGCAGGGCCTACGAGCAGTACTTC. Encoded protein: CASSSGTGGRAYEQYF.

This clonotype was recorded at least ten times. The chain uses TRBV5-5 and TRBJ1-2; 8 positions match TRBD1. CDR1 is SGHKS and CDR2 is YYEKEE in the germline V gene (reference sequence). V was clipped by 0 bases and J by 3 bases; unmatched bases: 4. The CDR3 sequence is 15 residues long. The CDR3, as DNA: TGTGCCAGCAGCTTGGCCAAGACAGGGGACTATGGCTACACCTTC. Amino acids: CASSLAKTGDYGYTF.

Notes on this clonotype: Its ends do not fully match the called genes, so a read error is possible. Written as DNA, the CDR3 is TGTGCCATCAGTACTAGCGGCAATGAGCAGTTCTTC. Protein product: CAISTSGNEQFF. This rearrangement joins TRBV6-5 to TRBJ2-1, with 8 nucleotides matching TRBD2. This CDR3 comprises 12 residues. CDR1 and CDR2 from the germline V gene are MNHEY and SVGAGI.

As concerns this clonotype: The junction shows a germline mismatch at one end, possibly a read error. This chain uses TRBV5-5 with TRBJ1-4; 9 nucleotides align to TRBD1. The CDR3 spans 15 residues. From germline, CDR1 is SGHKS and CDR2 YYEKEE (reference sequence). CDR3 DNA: TGCGCCAGCAGCCCTGGACAGGGGTTAGGTGAAAAACTGTTTTTT. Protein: CASSPGQGLGEKLFF.

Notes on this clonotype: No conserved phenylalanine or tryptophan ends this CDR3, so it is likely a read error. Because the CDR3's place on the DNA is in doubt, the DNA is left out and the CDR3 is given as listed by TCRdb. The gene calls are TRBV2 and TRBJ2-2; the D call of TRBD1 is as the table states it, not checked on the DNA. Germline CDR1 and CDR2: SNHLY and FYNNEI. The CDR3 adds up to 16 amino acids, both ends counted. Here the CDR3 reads CASSSTATGASRLQFG.

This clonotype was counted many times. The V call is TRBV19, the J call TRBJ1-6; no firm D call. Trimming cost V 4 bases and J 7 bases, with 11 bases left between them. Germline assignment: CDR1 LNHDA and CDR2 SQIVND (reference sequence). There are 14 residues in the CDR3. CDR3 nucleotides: TGTGCCAGTAGTACCATCTACGGAAATTCACCCCTCCACTTT. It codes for CASSTIYGNSPLHF.

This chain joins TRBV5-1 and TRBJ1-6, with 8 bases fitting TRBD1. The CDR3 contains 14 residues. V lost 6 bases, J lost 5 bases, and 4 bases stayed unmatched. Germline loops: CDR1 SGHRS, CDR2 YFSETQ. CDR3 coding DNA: TGCGCCAGCAAGGGACAGGCTCATAATTCACCCCTCCACTTT. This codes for CASKGQAHNSPLHF.

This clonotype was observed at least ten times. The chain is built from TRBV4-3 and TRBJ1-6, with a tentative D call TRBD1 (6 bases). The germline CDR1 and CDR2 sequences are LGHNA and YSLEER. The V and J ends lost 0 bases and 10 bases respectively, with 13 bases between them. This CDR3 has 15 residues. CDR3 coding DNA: TGCGCCAGCAGCCAAGAAAGCAGGGGCAACTCACCCCTCCACTTT. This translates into CASSQESRGNSPLHF.

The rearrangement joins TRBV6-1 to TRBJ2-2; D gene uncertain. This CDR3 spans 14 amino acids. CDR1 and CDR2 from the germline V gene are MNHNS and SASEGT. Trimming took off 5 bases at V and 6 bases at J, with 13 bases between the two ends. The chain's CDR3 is CASSFLPWAGELFF. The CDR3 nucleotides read TGTGCCAGCAGTTTTTTGCCCTGGGCCGGGGAGCTGTTTTTT.

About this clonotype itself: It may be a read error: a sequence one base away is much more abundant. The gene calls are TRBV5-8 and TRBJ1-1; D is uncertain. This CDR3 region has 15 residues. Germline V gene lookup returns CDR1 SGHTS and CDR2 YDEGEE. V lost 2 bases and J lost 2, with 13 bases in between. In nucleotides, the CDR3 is TGTGCCAGCAGCTTTTTCGCAGGAATAAACACTGAAGCTTTCTTT. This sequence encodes CASSFFAGINTEAFF.

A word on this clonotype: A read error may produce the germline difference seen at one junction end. DNA for the CDR3: TGTGCCAGCAGTGTCGGCAGGGAGTCCTACAATTCACCCCTCCACTTT. Translation: CASSVGRESYNSPLHF. The gene calls are TRBV6-1 and TRBJ1-6; weak D call: TRBD1 (5 bases). CDR3 length: 16 amino acids. Germline V gene data show CDR1 as MNHNS and CDR2 as SASEGT.

The CDR3 nucleotides are TGTGCCAGTAGTATAGTCGAAGCAGGGTATGAAGCTTTCTTT. Its translation: CASSIVEAGYEAFF. The V and J genes are TRBV19 and TRBJ1-1; D might be TRBD1 (5 bases). The germline gives CDR1 LNHDA, CDR2 SQIVND (reference sequence). The V gene lost 1 base and the J gene lost 7 bases, with 13 bases spanning the gap. CDR3 length: 14 residues. Full variable domain (missing parts from reference TRBV19 and TRBJ1-1): DGGITQSPKYLFRKEGQNVTLSCEQNLNHDAMYWYRQDPGQGLRLIYYSQIVNDFQKGDIAEGYSVSREKKESFPLTVTSAQKNPTAFYLCASSIVEAGYEAFFGQGTRLTVV.

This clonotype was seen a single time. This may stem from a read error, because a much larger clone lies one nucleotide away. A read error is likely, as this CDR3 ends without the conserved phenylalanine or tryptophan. The DNA for the CDR3 is TGTGCCAGCAGCTTTGTTACCGGGACAAGAAATGAAAAACTGTTTTAT. This sequence encodes CASSFVTGTRNEKLFY. J is TRBJ1-4 and V is TRBV11-2, with D possibly being TRBD1 (6 bases). Germline CDR1 is SGHAT and CDR2 is FQNNGV. CDR3 size: 16 residues. Trimming removed 3 bases at V and 5 bases at J, with 16 bases between.

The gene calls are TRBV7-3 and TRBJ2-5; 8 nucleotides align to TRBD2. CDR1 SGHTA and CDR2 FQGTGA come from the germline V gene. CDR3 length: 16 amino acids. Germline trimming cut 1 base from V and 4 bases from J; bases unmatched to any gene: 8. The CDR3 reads CASSLKGGSGVETQYF. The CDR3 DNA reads TGTGCCAGCAGCTTAAAGGGGGGTAGCGGGGTAGAGACCCAGTACTTC.

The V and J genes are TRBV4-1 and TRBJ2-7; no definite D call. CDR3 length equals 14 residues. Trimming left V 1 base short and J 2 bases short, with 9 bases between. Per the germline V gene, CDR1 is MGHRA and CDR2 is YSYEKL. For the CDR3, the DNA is TGCGCCAGCAGCCAAGCCAGATCAGCCTACGAGCAGTACTTC. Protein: CASSQARSAYEQYF.

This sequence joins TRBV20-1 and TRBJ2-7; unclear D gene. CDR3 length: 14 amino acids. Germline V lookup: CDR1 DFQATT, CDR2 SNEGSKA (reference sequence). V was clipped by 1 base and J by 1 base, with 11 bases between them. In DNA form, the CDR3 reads TGCAGTGCTAGAGGCGGAGCACAGTCCTACGAGCAGTACTTC. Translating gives CSARGGAQSYEQYF.

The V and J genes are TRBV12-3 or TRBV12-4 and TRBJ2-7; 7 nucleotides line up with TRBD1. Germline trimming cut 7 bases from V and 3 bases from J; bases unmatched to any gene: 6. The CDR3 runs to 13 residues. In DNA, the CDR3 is TGTGCCAGCAACCTAGGGACAGACTACGAGCAGTACTTC. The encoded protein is CASNLGTDYEQYF.

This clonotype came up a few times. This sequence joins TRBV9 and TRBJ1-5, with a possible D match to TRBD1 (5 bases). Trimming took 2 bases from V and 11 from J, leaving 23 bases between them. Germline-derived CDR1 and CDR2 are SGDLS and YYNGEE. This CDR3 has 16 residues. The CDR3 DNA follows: TGTGCCAGCAGCGTGTCGGGACTAGTCTACGAGCAGTCCCAGCATTTT. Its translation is CASSVSGLVYEQSQHF.

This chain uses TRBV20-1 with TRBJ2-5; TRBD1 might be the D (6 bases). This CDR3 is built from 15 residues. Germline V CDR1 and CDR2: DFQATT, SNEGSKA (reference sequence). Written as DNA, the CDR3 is TGCAGGCAACAGGGATCGTCACACCGGGAAGAGACCCAGTACTTC. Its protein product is CRQQGSSHREETQYF.